Below are 22 T cell receptor beta chains sequenced from a single sample in a study of control samples from healthy donors and cancer patients. Using immunoSEQ multiplex PCR, the repertoire was profiled, and TCRdb retains in-frame clones only, with some absent. The table has roughly 81,000 clones, approximately 82% seen once. Sequenced: PBMCs. These receptors were collected from a man aged 55 to 69 with head and neck cancer.

The V and J genes are TRBV13 and TRBJ2-7, with 7 bases lining up with TRBD1. The V and J ends lost 5 bases and 9 bases, in that order; junction bases with no gene match: 10. Per germline, CDR1 PRHDT and CDR2 FYEKMQ (reference sequence). CDR3 length: 13 residues. The CDR3 nucleotides read TGTGCCAGCAGCCGCCAGGGGGAGTTCGTGCAGTACTTC. Protein sequence: CASSRQGEFVQYF.

The chain links TRBV7-9 to TRBJ1-5, with D tentatively TRBD1 (5 bases). CDR1 is SEHNR and CDR2 is FQNEAQ in the germline V gene (reference sequence). The length of the CDR3 is 14 residues. The V end lost 5 bases, the J end lost 9 bases, and 17 bases lay between the germline ends. CDR3 in amino acids: CASSPRDSHGPQHF. CDR3 nucleotides: TGTGCCAGCAGCCCCCGGGACTCCCACGGGCCCCAGCATTTT.

This chain joins TRBV9 and TRBJ2-3; D ambiguous. The CDR3 spans 14 residues. Germline V CDR1 and CDR2: SGDLS, YYNGEE. With 0 bases removed from V and 4 bases from J, the gap between germline ends came to 9 bases. DNA for the CDR3: TGTGCCAGCAGCGTAGTGACTGGCGCAGATACGCAGTATTTT. This gives the protein CASSVVTGADTQYF.

In its sample, this clone was seen once. This sequence joins TRBV7-2 and TRBJ1-5, with D hard to call. The CDR3 runs to 13 residues. Trimming cost V 5 bases and J 11 bases, with 16 bases left between them. Germline CDR1 is SGHTA and CDR2 is FQGNSA. DNA of the CDR3: TGTGCCAGCAGCGGGCGCGACGGGGAAGCCCAGCATTTT. Its protein product is CASSGRDGEAQHF.

This chain joins TRBV7-9 and TRBJ2-7; 7 positions agree with TRBD1. Germline trimming cut 2 bases from V and 4 bases from J; bases unmatched to any gene: 14. From germline, CDR1 is SEHNR and CDR2 FQNEAQ (reference sequence). The CDR3 sequence is 17 residues long. The CDR3 region is CASSLTPQGEWFYEQYF. DNA of the CDR3: TGTGCCAGCAGCTTAACCCCTCAGGGGGAGTGGTTTTACGAGCAGTACTTC.

J is TRBJ1-5 and V is TRBV27; D is undetermined. The CDR3 runs to 15 residues. Germline V gives CDR1 MNHEY, CDR2 SMNVEV (reference sequence). V lost 4 bases and J lost 0, with 10 bases in between. The chain's CDR3 is CASSSLLDSNQPQHF. DNA for the CDR3: TGTGCCAGCAGTTCCCTTCTTGATAGCAATCAGCCCCAGCATTTT.

This rearrangement joins TRBV14 to TRBJ2-1, with D possibly TRBD2 on 5 matching bases. Germline V gene sequence: CDR1 SGHDN, CDR2 FVKESK. V lost 6 bases, J lost 0 bases, and 24 bases lay in between. The CDR3 is made up of 19 amino acids. The CDR3 bases are TGTGCCAGCAGATCCGGACTGGGAGATGCAAAGAGCTCCTACAATGAGCAGTTCTTC. It codes for CASRSGLGDAKSSYNEQFF.

The chain couples TRBV2 to TRBJ2-7; 10 bases are shared with TRBD2. This CDR3 comprises 15 residues. Germline V lookup: CDR1 SNHLY, CDR2 FYNNEI. V shed 5 bases, J shed 5 bases, and the junction held 9 bases outside the gene matches. CDR3 coding DNA: TGTGCCAGCAGTCAGCCTAGCGGGAGAATCAACGAGCAGTACTTC. This gives the protein CASSQPSGRINEQYF.

The rearrangement uses TRBV5-4 and TRBJ2-3, with 8 bases aligning to TRBD2. The CDR3 runs 18 residues. Trimming cost V 4 bases and J 4 bases; bases outside gene matches: 17. The germline V gene encodes CDR1 SGHNT and CDR2 YYREEE (reference sequence). In nucleotides, the CDR3 is TGTGCCAGCAGCCGAACCGGCCCGGGACTAGGTGGTGCAGATACGCAGTATTTT. Protein sequence: CASSRTGPGLGGADTQYF.

The chain carries TRBV4-1 and TRBJ2-7, with 11 bases lining up with TRBD1. The junction had 11 bases not matched to a gene; V was cut back by 2 bases and J by 5 bases. In germline, CDR1 is MGHRA, CDR2 YSYEKL. The CDR3 is 17 residues long. CDR3 loop: CASSQFGGGQGADEQYF. The CDR3 DNA sequence: TGCGCCAGCAGCCAATTCGGGGGAGGACAGGGGGCCGACGAGCAGTACTTC.

The chain uses TRBV19 and TRBJ1-1, with D tentatively TRBD1 (5 bases). CDR3 length equals 17 residues. Germline lookup yields CDR1 LNHDA and CDR2 SQIVND (reference sequence). V was cut by 6 bases and J by 1 base, with 21 bases left in between. CDR3 protein: CASSEGPRRTWNTEAFF. The DNA of the CDR3 is TGTGCCAGTAGCGAGGGGCCTCGGAGAACTTGGAACACTGAAGCTTTCTTT.

For the CDR3, the DNA is TGTGCCACCAGCCCCGGACAGGGGGTTTACAATGAGCAGTTCTTC. Its protein is CATSPGQGVYNEQFF. The rearrangement uses TRBV24-1 and TRBJ2-1; 10 nucleotides match TRBD1. Germline lookup yields CDR1 KGHDR and CDR2 SFDVKD. The CDR3 has 15 residues. With 7 bases clipped from V and 4 bases from J, the junction kept 6 bases outside the gene matches.

This clone was seen only a few times. The V and J genes are TRBV27 and TRBJ2-3; 8 bases line up with TRBD1. The CDR3 contains 15 residues. Per germline, CDR1 MNHEY and CDR2 SMNVEV (reference sequence). The junction had 8 bases not matched to a gene; V was cut back by 8 bases and J by 1 base. The CDR3 DNA reads TGTGCCAGCCGACAGGGGTTTTCACGCACAGATACGCAGTATTTT. Protein sequence: CASRQGFSRTDTQYF.

The J gene is TRBJ2-5, the V gene TRBV18; 7 bases are a match to TRBD1. V shed 7 bases and J 2 bases; nucleotides not matched to a gene: 4. This CDR3 has 13 amino acids. CDR1 and CDR2 from the germline V gene are KGHSH and LQKENI. The CDR3 DNA sequence: TGTGCCAGCTTCCCGGGACAGCAAGAGACCCAGTACTTC. Its translation is CASFPGQQETQYF.

The V and J genes are TRBV11-2 and TRBJ2-5; D is possibly TRBD2 (5 bases). CDR3 size: 13 residues. Germline-derived CDR1 and CDR2 are SGHAT and FQNNGV. The ends were cut back, 1 base at V and 3 bases at J, with 6 bases in the middle. The CDR3 is CASSLVGEETQYF. The CDR3 coding sequence is TGTGCCAGCAGCTTAGTGGGAGAAGAGACCCAGTACTTC.

The gene calls are TRBV7-9 and TRBJ1-4, with D possibly TRBD1 on 5 matching bases. The CDR3 runs to 14 residues. The germline gives CDR1 SEHNR, CDR2 FQNEAQ (reference sequence). Trimming removed 5 bases from V and 8 bases from J, with 15 bases in between. The chain's CDR3 is CASSGHIKGEKLFF. CDR3 nucleotides: TGTGCCAGCAGCGGCCATATTAAGGGGGAAAAACTGTTTTTT.

The V gene is TRBV12-3 or TRBV12-4, the J gene TRBJ1-2; weak D call: TRBD1 (6 bases). The CDR3 contains 13 residues. Trimming removed 1 base at V and 4 bases at J, with 7 bases between. The CDR3 loop reads CASSLVGGYGYTF. The CDR3 DNA sequence: TGTGCCAGCAGTTTAGTAGGGGGCTATGGCTACACCTTC.

Notes on this clone: The germline gene is not matched at one end of the junction; a read error may be the cause. The genes are TRBV10-2 and TRBJ2-5; the D call may be TRBD1 or TRBD2 (7 bases each). Germline CDR1 is WSHSY and CDR2 is SAAADI. The CDR3 spans 15 residues. CDR3 nucleotides: TGCGCCCGCAGGGGGGGGACCGGGGCGGGAGAGACCCAGTACTTC. This gives the protein CARRGGTGAGETQYF.

The chain links TRBV19 to TRBJ2-7; the D is unclear. V was shortened by 3 bases and J by 3 bases, with 9 bases between the two germline ends. The CDR3 is 13 residues long. Per germline, CDR1 LNHDA and CDR2 SQIVND (reference sequence). CDR3 residues: CASSISLSYEQYF. The CDR3 DNA is TGTGCCAGTAGTATTAGTCTGAGCTACGAGCAGTACTTC.

The rearrangement joins TRBV4-1 to TRBJ1-4, with D unclear. The length of the CDR3 is 13 residues. Germline CDR1 is MGHRA and CDR2 is YSYEKL. V was cut by 1 base and J by 7 bases, with 7 bases left in between. The CDR3 region has the DNA TGCGCCAGCAGCCAAGTGGTTCGTGAAAAACTGTTTTTT. Translation: CASSQVVREKLFF.

This clone was seen more than once but under ten times. CDR3 region: CASSLAPGDTQYF. The CDR3 DNA follows: TGTGCCAGCAGTCTAGCGCCCGGAGATACGCAGTATTTT. V usage is TRBV5-8 and J usage is TRBJ2-3, with D tentatively TRBD2 (6 bases). The CDR3 extends over 13 amino acids. CDR1 is SGHTS, CDR2 YDEGEE, per germline. V lost 5 bases to trimming and J lost 5 bases, with 12 bases between them.

CDR3 DNA: TGCGCCAGCAGAGGCACCCCCCTCTCTGGAAACACCATATATTTT. Protein sequence: CASRGTPLSGNTIYF. The chain carries TRBV5-1 and TRBJ1-3, with unresolved D. Germline V CDR1 and CDR2: SGHRS, YFSETQ. The CDR3 has 15 residues. Trimming shortened V by 5 bases and J by 0 bases, and 12 bases separated the two germline ends. The entire variable domain, with the rest obtained from reference TRBV5-1 and TRBJ1-3, is as follows: KAGVTQTPRYLIKTRGQQVTLSCSPISGHRSVSWYQQTPGQGLQFLFEYFSETQRNKGNFPGRFSGRQFSNSRSEMNVSTLELGDSALYLCASRGTPLSGNTIYFGEGSWLTVV.